This T cell receptor (beta chain) appears in the sequencing data of a study of cytomegalovirus exposure and HLA in healthy donors. Study summary: Early released data comprised 80 million to 90 million unique TCRs from HLA-typed donors.

Trimming took 2 bases from V and 7 from J, leaving 11 bases between them. This CDR3 is 14 amino acids long. Germline loops: CDR1 LGHNA, CDR2 YSLEER. It was with 60 Vbeta and 13 Jbeta primers that the PCR ran. Original analysis: The count from a later analysis was about 80 million unique TCR beta chains, some 12 million of them shared. Profiling relied on immunoSEQ multiplex PCR, and the TCRdb table lists in-frame clones only, not all of them. V and J calls and clone size are those listed in that table; D and trimming were worked out from the DNA. The repertoire consists of about 120,000 clones, with more than 60% occurring once and the leading ten covering less than 3%. This clone came up a few times. The antigen is not known. The study's findings and limits: It was reported in a later analysis that an Asian-associated ancestry cluster showed fewer N-insertions than the roughly 660-donor mean. There were some V segments, including TRBV6-2 and TRBV6-3, excluded as indistinguishable.

The TCR sequence derives from a female donor in good health and CMV-seronegative. The sequenced sample was PBMCs. The chain links TRBV4-3 to TRBJ2-2; perhaps TRBD1 as D (6 bases). This CDR3 reads CASSQFGQNGELFF. DNA of the CDR3: TGCGCCAGCAGCCAATTCGGACAGAACGGGGAGCTGTTTTTT.